What follows are 10 T cell receptor beta chains derived from one specimen sequenced in a study of T cells in women clearing cervical HPV infection. TCRdb keeps only in-frame clones here, not all; method: immunoSEQ multiplex PCR. The sample includes 27,000 or so clones. The sample taken for sequencing was blood buffy coat. The receptors originated from a woman between 18 and 70 years old with a cervical HPV16 infection that either progressed to CIN3+ or cleared (not recorded which).

About this clone itself: The read stops 3 residues short of the end of the CDR3; the missing end is completed from the germline J gene. J is TRBJ2-1 and V is TRBV7-8; the D gene is possibly TRBD1 (6 bases). Germline lookup yields CDR1 SGHVS and CDR2 FQNEAQ. This CDR3 contains 15 residues. V lost 5 bases and J 4 bases, leaving 15 bases between the germline ends. Partial CDR3 DNA: TGTGCCAGCAGCCCCAGGGGAAAAGAGTACAATGAG. Its translation: CASSPRGKEYNE. The complete CDR3 reads CASSPRGKEYNEQFF.

On this clone itself: A read error may produce the germline difference seen at one junction end. Other DNA sequences from this sample encode an identical CDR3 as well. The CDR3 sequence is CASSLSRGNTIYF. The DNA read from the CDR3 is TGTGCCAGCAGCTTATCGAGGGGAAACACA. V is TRBV7-2 and J is TRBJ1-3; D is perhaps TRBD1 (5 bases). Read sequence stops 3 residues before the CDR3 end, and the germline J gene provides the missing end. In germline, CDR1 is SGHTA, CDR2 FQGNSA. This CDR3 spans 13 amino acids.

As regards this clone: The CDR3 end is not reached by the read, which stops 3 residues before it; the germline J gene fills it in. The rearrangement joins TRBV7-2 to TRBJ2-3; 7 positions agree with TRBD2. Losses at the gene ends were 1 base for V and 4 bases for J; bases not matched to a gene: 2. Germline assignment: CDR1 SGHTA and CDR2 FQGNSA. The CDR3 has 14 amino acids. CDR3 DNA, as far as it was read: TGTGCCAGCAGCTTAGAGGGAGGGGCAGATACG. This encodes CASSLEGGADT. Given in full, the CDR3 is CASSLEGGADTQYF.

A word on this clone: The sequenced fragment ends 3 residues before the CDR3 boundary, so the rest is inferred from the germline J gene. The genes are TRBV18 and TRBJ1-2, with a tentative D call TRBD1 (5 bases). This CDR3 is built from 14 residues. Germline CDR1 reads KGHSH; CDR2 reads LQKENI. CDR3 sequence reads: CASSPQGRLNAYTF. The sequenced CDR3 bases are TGTGCCAGCTCACCACAGGGGCGGTTGAATGCC. Based on the CDR3 plus reference TRBV18 and TRBJ1-2, the full variable domain is NAGVMQNPRHLVRRRGQEARLRCSPMKGHSHVYWYRQLPEEGLKFMVYLQKENIIDESGMPKERFSAEFPKEGPSILRIQQVVRGDSAAYFCASSPQGRLNAYTFGSGTRLTVV.

A word on this clone: The CDR3 goes on 3 residues after the read ends, and that part is filled in from the germline J gene. This chain uses TRBV19 with TRBJ1-5, with D maybe TRBD1 (6 bases). Trimming shortened V by 4 bases and J by 5 bases, and 18 bases separated the two germline ends. Germline CDR1 LNHDA, CDR2 SQIVND (reference sequence). The CDR3 runs to 16 residues. The sequenced CDR3 bases are TGTGCCAGTAGTAACCGAAACAGGGTTCGGGATCAGCCC. Its protein product is CASSNRNRVRDQP. The CDR3, in full, reads CASSNRNRVRDQPQHF.

Concerning this clone: With the read ending 3 residues before the CDR3 end, the germline J gene is used to fill in that end. This rearrangement joins TRBV5-1 to TRBJ2-5, with 7 bases matching TRBD1. This CDR3 is 14 amino acids long. Trimming took 7 bases from V and 4 from J; bases not matched to a gene: 10. Germline CDR1 reads SGHRS; CDR2 reads YFSETQ. CDR3 bases read: TGCGCCAGCTCCGAGGGACAGTCCCCAGAGACC. It translates to CASSEGQSPET. The full CDR3 protein is CASSEGQSPETQYF.

Note on this clone: The CDR3 end is not reached by the read, which stops 3 residues before it; the germline J gene fills it in. The chain joins TRBV7-2 to TRBJ1-4, with a possible D match to TRBD1 (5 bases). Germline assignment: CDR1 SGHTA and CDR2 FQGNSA. The CDR3 has 13 residues. Trimming took off 5 bases at V and 7 bases at J, with 11 bases between the two ends. The CDR3 is CASSGGRGEKLFF. The part of the CDR3 DNA that was read is TGTGCCAGCAGCGGCGGTAGGGGTGAAAAA.

To note about this clone: Sequencing ends 3 residues short of the CDR3 end; the germline J gene provides the rest. The gene calls are TRBV18 and TRBJ2-7; 13 bases align to TRBD2. There are 18 residues in the CDR3. The trim removed 3 bases at V and 4 bases at J, leaving 12 bases unmatched. Germline V CDR1 and CDR2: KGHSH, LQKENI. CDR3: CASSPGLAGSLPSYEQYF. CDR3 bases read: TGTGCCAGCTCACCGGGACTAGCGGGGAGCCTCCCCTCGTACGAG.

As for this clone: The CDR3 end is not reached by the read, which stops 3 residues before it; the germline J gene fills it in. The genes are TRBV20-1 and TRBJ2-5; the match to TRBD1 covers 10 bases. Germline CDR1 DFQATT, CDR2 SNEGSKA (reference sequence). V trimming: 3 bases; J trimming: 5 bases; junction bases outside the gene matches: 9. The CDR3 runs to 15 residues. The CDR3 sequence is CSASAGQGGRETQYF. The sequenced CDR3 bases are TGCAGTGCTAGCGCAGGACAGGGGGGTCGGGAGACC.

About this clone: The CDR3 extends 3 residues past the end of the read, so its final part is completed from the germline J gene. V usage is TRBV7-2 and J usage is TRBJ1-2; 7 bases fit TRBD1. The V gene end was trimmed by 1 base and the J gene end by 2 bases; junction bases not matched to a gene: 1. Looked up from germline, CDR1 is SGHTA and CDR2 is FQGNSA. The CDR3 loop spans 14 amino acids. The DNA read from the CDR3 is TGTGCCAGCAGCTTAGGAGGGGGCAACTATGGC. The encoded protein is CASSLGGGNYG. The whole CDR3 region reads CASSLGGGNYGYTF.